Each of the 6 T cell receptor beta chains below was sequenced from the same sample in a study of shared clonotypes between healthy human individuals. The repertoire was sequenced with immunoSEQ multiplex PCR; TCRdb's copy has only in-frame clones and lacks some. The table shows approximately 2.5 million clones, with 90% to 95% occurring only once. The sample taken for sequencing was naive CD4+ T cells sorted from blood. The subset is: CD45RA+ positively selected. Receptors were obtained from a man between 18 and 29 years old in good health.

This clone appeared a few times. The rearrangement joins TRBV4-3 to TRBJ1-3, with D unresolved. CDR1 and CDR2 (germline): LGHNA, YSLEER. V was trimmed by 0 bases and J by 0 bases, leaving 6 bases between them. The CDR3 runs 15 residues. The CDR3 sequence: CASSQDKGSGNTIYF. The CDR3 DNA follows: TGCGCCAGCAGCCAAGATAAAGGCTCTGGAAACACCATATATTTT.

This chain connects TRBV27 to TRBJ2-1; 7 positions match TRBD2. The V segment lost 5 bases and the J segment 0 bases; nucleotides outside the gene matches: 4. The germline gives CDR1 MNHEY, CDR2 SMNVEV (reference sequence). The CDR3 totals 15 residues. The DNA for the CDR3 is TGTGCCAGCAGTAAACTAGCGAGCTCCTACAATGAGCAGTTCTTC. Protein product: CASSKLASSYNEQFF.

With regard to this clone: One junction end does not reproduce the germline sequence, and a read error may be involved. Other DNA sequences from this sample encode an identical CDR3 as well. The chain is built from TRBV19 and TRBJ1-5; 9 nucleotides agree with TRBD1. The CDR3 runs 14 residues. Per germline, CDR1 LNHDA and CDR2 SQIVND (reference sequence). CDR3 protein: CASSTTGGNQPQHF. CDR3 nucleotides: TGTGCCAGTAGTACCACAGGGGGCAACCAGCCCCAGCATTTT.

This clone was counted once. V gene TRBV9 combines with J gene TRBJ2-2; TRBD1 aligns across 8 bases. Germline values: CDR1 SGDLS, CDR2 YYNGEE. The CDR3 sequence is 15 residues long. Germline trimming cut 4 bases from V and 4 bases from J; bases unmatched to any gene: 6. This chain's CDR3 is CASSRQGIGTGELFF. The CDR3 DNA sequence: TGTGCCAGCAGCCGACAGGGGATAGGCACCGGGGAGCTGTTTTTT.

The V gene is TRBV7-9, the J gene TRBJ1-1; a weak D match, TRBD1 (5 bases). The V end lost 5 bases, the J end lost 1 base, and 17 bases lay between the germline ends. Germline V lookup: CDR1 SEHNR, CDR2 FQNEAQ (reference sequence). The CDR3 is 16 residues long. CDR3 DNA sequence: TGTGCCAGCAGCCCCGGGGGGGTGACACAGAACACTGAAGCTTTCTTT. Translation: CASSPGGVTQNTEAFF.

This clone was recorded only once. V usage is TRBV6-1 and J usage is TRBJ2-2, with 8 bases aligning to TRBD2. The CDR3 totals 14 residues. Germline-derived CDR1 and CDR2 are MNHNS and SASEGT. The trim removed 6 bases at V and 3 bases at J, leaving 3 bases unmatched. The DNA of the CDR3 is TGTGCCAGCAGAGGCGGGGGGCACACCGGGGAGCTGTTTTTT. It codes for CASRGGGHTGELFF.